This T cell receptor (beta chain) was retrieved from a study of blood T cells in healthy people across ages (dated by TCRdb to between 2014 and 2017). Concerning the study at large: In model experiments, roughly one uniquely barcoded TCR beta cDNA molecule per two T cells was captured by template switching. To track age-related changes in TCR beta repertoire diversity, the study relied on deep sequencing normalized with unique cDNA molecular identifiers. Donors were grouped into four age groups: young (average 16 years), middle-aged (roughly 40), aged (around 56) and long-lived (approximately 75). To avoid experimental bias, donors of different ages were spread randomly across the sequencing lanes. The study analyzed two additional independent replicas of 1 million unique cDNA reads from the same blood draw for two donors, one aged 18 to 30 and one aged 80 or older.

This clonotype turned up a few times. No antigen is known for it. Base qualities are not at hand, and no much larger clone is one base apart. Library method: 5' RACE. These reads were obtained on an Illumina HiSeq 2500. A second PCR of roughly 6 to 11 cycles was run with a J-beta primer mix and a sample-barcoded 5' primer. Each TCR beta cDNA molecule received a unique molecular identifier from a template-switch 5' adaptor carrying 12 random nucleotides. Each sample yielded at least 3 million CDR3-containing paired-end reads. All of the RNA was converted into first-strand cDNA using the Mint cDNA synthesis kit, with a TRBC-specific oligonucleotide serving as the primer. Following uracil-DNA glycosylase treatment, all cDNA underwent a first 18-cycle PCR with the universal primers M1SS and BC2_uni_R. The authors processed their data as follows. Normalization of each sample was performed by random selection of 1 million high-quality reads, each carrying a distinct molecular identifier. Instead of being binned into consensus sequences, reads that shared molecular identifiers were thrown out. MiTCR, run with a Q25 quality threshold and the strictest error-elimination algorithm, handled CDR3 identification, clonotype clustering and error correction. Lower-bound total TCR beta diversity was estimated with a nonparametric unseen species model using Euler transformation. TCRdb redid the processing of the public reads, applying fastp at Q25 and MiXCR, and retained in-frame beta chains. Each entry is one CDR3 protein sequence, shown with its most common DNA and genes. It is TCRdb's table, rather than the study itself, that gives the V and J calls and clone size. Across this sample there are roughly 1.7 million distinct CDR3 sequences, with roughly 32% seen only once. The ten largest clones represent roughly 12% of the sample.

Donors were under 40 systemically healthy Caucasian individuals from Russia aged roughly 6 to 90 years. Each donor gave roughly 9 milliliters of peripheral blood, drawn into EDTA-treated Vacutainer tubes. PBMCs were isolated by Ficoll-Paque density-gradient centrifugation, with at least 7 million obtained per sample. Total RNA was extracted from PBMCs with Trizol reagent, with at least 5 micrograms obtained per sample. For every donor, an aliquot of PBMCs went through flow cytometry to measure the percentages of naive CD45RAhigh/CD27high T cells. From the cysteine up to the phenylalanine, the CDR3 has a length of 15 residues. Just the 45-base CDR3 DNA is kept, in frame starting at base 1. The germline V gene encodes CDR1 LGHDT and CDR2 YNNKEL (reference sequence). Relative to germline, V is 4 bases shorter and J is 7 bases shorter, with 17 bases between their ends. The paper's findings and limits, for the study overall: There was a strong correlation between observed TCR beta diversity and the percentage of naive T cells measured by flow cytometry. Estimates of total diversity based on one million sequenced T cells were regarded as lower bounds and as underestimates. Donor CMV infection status was unknown, potentially confounding age-related changes in expanded clonotypes. The long-lived group showed more naive CD4+ T cells, fewer expanded clones and increased TCR diversity than the aged group, suggesting age selection. Observed TCR beta diversity per million T cells fell roughly linearly with age, and a significant reduction was already apparent by age about 38. Because profiling used bulk unsorted PBMCs, naive and antigen-experienced compartments could not be compared conclusively.

The chain was built from TRBV3-1 and TRBJ2-1, and possibly TRBD1, on 6 matching bases. Sequences were obtained from blood. The TCR originated in a woman in her 30s in good health. Here the CDR3 is given as CASSPHTGYGNEQFF. The DNA sequence reads TGTGCCAGCAGCCCACATACAGGGTATGGTAATGAGCAGTTCTTC.